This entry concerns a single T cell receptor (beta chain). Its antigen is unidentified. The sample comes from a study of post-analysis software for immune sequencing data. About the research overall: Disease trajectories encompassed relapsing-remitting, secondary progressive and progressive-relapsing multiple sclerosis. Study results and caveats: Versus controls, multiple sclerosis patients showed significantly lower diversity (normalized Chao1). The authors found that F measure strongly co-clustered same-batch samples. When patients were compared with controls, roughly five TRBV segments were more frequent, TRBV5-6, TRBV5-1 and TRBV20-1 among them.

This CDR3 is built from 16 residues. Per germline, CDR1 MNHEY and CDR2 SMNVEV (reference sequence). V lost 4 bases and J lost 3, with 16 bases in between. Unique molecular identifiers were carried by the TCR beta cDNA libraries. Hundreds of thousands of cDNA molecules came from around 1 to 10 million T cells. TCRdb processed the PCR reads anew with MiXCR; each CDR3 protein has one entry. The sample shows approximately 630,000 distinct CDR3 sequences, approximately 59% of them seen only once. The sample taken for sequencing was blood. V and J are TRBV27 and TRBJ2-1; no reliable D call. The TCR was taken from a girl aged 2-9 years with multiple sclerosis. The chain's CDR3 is CASSSLGGLIYNEQFF. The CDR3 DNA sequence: TGTGCCAGCAGTTCTTTGGGCGGCCTAATCTACAATGAGCAGTTCTTC.